This T cell receptor beta chain was retrieved from a study of T cell repertoires in ileal Crohn's disease. Overall study: Under 40% were active smokers at surgery; median disease duration was around 7.9 years.

Notes on the study in general: Clonality above 26.8% at surgery always came with endoscopic recurrence.

Time point reported: neoterminal ileum biopsy at postoperative endoscopy, about 6 months after surgery. J was trimmed by 1 base and V by 4 bases; bases with no gene match: 2. The CDR3 is 15 amino acids. Germline lookup yields CDR1 MRHNA and CDR2 SNTAGT. Generated by immunoSEQ multiplex PCR, the TCRdb table keeps only in-frame clones and is missing some. This table has roughly 3,900 clones, approximately 78% appearing once. This clone was observed a single time. Its specificity is unknown. This sequence joins TRBV6-4 and TRBJ2-3, with TRBD1 identical over 10 bases. Material for sequencing was ileal tissue. This sequence originates from an adult with Crohn's disease. The CDR3 here is CASSAGTGGTDTQYF. The CDR3 DNA reads TGTGCCAGCAGTGCCGGGACAGGGGGCACAGATACGCAGTATTTT.